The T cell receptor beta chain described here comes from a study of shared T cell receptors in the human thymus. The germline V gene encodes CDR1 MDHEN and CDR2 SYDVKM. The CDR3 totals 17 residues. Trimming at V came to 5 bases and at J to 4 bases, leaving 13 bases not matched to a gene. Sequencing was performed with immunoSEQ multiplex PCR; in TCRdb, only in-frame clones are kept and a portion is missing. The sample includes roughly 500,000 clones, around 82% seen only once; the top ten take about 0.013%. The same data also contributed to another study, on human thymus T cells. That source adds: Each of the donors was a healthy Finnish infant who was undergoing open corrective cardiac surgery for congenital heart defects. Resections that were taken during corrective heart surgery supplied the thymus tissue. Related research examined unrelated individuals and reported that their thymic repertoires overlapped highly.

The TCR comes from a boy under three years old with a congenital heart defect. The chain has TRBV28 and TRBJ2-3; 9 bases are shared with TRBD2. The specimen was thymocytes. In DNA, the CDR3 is TGTGCCAGCAGTAGAGGAAAGGAGCGGGAGGTGCCAGATACGCAGTATTTT. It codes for CASSRGKEREVPDTQYF.